These 5 T cell receptor beta chains were sequenced from one sample in a study of breast tumors, draining lymph nodes, adjacent tissues. TCRdb independently ran MiXCR on the multiplex PCR reads; one entry per CDR3 protein. The data hold some 120,000 distinct CDR3 sequences, with less than 20% observed a single time. Samples came from axillary lymph nodes draining the breast cancer. The source material was axillary lymph node tissue. The receptor set was obtained from a female donor with breast cancer. Some clones in this sample may be carry-over from other donors' samples.

In its sample, this clonotype was seen many times. The J gene is TRBJ2-6, the V gene TRBV24-1; D gene unclear. Between the trimmed V and J ends, which lost 4 bases and 4 bases, there was a span of 13 bases. CDR1 KGHDR and CDR2 SFDVKD come from the germline V gene. The CDR3 loop spans 16 amino acids. CDR3 region: CATSDPLVPGANVLTF. For the CDR3, the DNA is TGTGCCACCAGTGACCCGCTCGTCCCCGGGGCCAACGTCCTGACTTTC.

This clonotype appeared many times. The rearrangement joins TRBV9 to TRBJ1-6, with TRBD1 as a possible D gene (6 bases). V lost 4 bases to trimming and J lost 5 bases, with 13 bases between them. This CDR3 spans 15 amino acids. Germline-derived CDR1 and CDR2 are SGDLS and YYNGEE. The CDR3 region has the DNA TGTGCCAGCAGCCCCCGGACAGAGAATAATTCACCCCTCCACTTT. Translating gives CASSPRTENNSPLHF.

This clonotype was detected many times. The J gene is TRBJ2-7, the V gene TRBV11-1; 10 nucleotides match TRBD2. The CDR3 has 16 amino acids. Germline V gives CDR1 SGHAT, CDR2 FQDESV (reference sequence). V shed 8 bases, J shed 6 bases, and the junction held 16 bases outside the gene matches. This chain's CDR3 is CASGPSGSQWSREQYF. The CDR3 DNA reads TGTGCCAGCGGGCCTAGCGGGAGTCAGTGGAGCCGCGAGCAGTACTTC. Full variable domain (remainder filled in from reference TRBV11-1 and TRBJ2-7): EAEVAQSPRYKITEKSQAVAFWCDPISGHATLYWYRQILGQGPELLVQFQDESVVDDSQLPKDRFSAERLKGVDSTLKIQPAELGDSAMYLCASGPSGSQWSREQYFGPGTRLTVT.

This clonotype was seen only a few times. Being one base from a much bigger clone, this may be a read error. The chain combines TRBV7-3 with TRBJ2-1; D gene unclear. This CDR3 has 14 residues. Germline V gene data show CDR1 as SGHTA and CDR2 as FQGTGA. The CDR3 sequence: CASSPLSSYDEQFF. The CDR3 DNA sequence: TGTGCCAGCAGCCCCTTAAGCTCCTACGATGAGCAGTTCTTC.

This clonotype was found many times. This CDR3 reads CASSLDRGGVISPLHF. The CDR3, as DNA: TGTGCCAGCAGCTTAGATCGAGGAGGGGTTATTTCACCCCTCCACTTT. The V gene is TRBV11-2, the J gene TRBJ1-6, with a possible D match to TRBD1 (5 bases). CDR3 length: 16 amino acids. Germline V gives CDR1 SGHAT, CDR2 FQNNGV. Trimming took off 0 bases at V and 9 bases at J, with 15 bases between the two ends.